This T cell receptor beta chain was obtained from a study of OX40 agonist ivuxolimab in advanced cancers. About the research overall: Head and neck, renal cell, melanoma or hepatocellular carcinoma were the cancers that dose-escalation patients had. At approximately 83% male, the cohort had a mean age of 60 years, ranging from about 20 to 80. Findings of the study overall: At 0.1 to 3.0 mg/kg, clonal expansion of CD4+ and CD8+ blood T cells had occurred by week 6. Near-lowest levels of clonal expansion characterized partial responders at 0.1-3.0 mg/kg.

Only a few counts were recorded for this clone. Its matching antigen is unknown. Clones were read by immunoSEQ multiplex PCR, and TCRdb kept only the in-frame ones, dropping some. The data hold more than 50,000 clones, with 80% observed a single time. V shed 1 base, J shed 0 bases, and the junction held 2 bases outside the gene matches. The length of the CDR3 is 15 residues. Germline lookup yields CDR1 SGHTA and CDR2 FQGNSA. The V gene is TRBV7-2, the J gene TRBJ1-1, with 7 positions matching TRBD1. The sequence was collected from an adult with an advanced solid tumor such as melanoma, head and neck, liver or kidney cancer. The input for sequencing was CD4+ or CD8+ T cells sorted from blood, taken in a trial of the OX40 agonist ivuxolimab. Here the CDR3 DNA reads TGTGCCAGCAGCTTAGTGGGACAGCTGAACACTGAAGCTTTCTTT. It encodes CASSLVGQLNTEAFF.